The rows below give T cell receptor beta chains drawn from one sample of a study of T cells in Graves' hyperthyroidism and ophthalmopathy. TCRdb itself ran the multiplex PCR reads through MiXCR, one entry per CDR3 protein. This table has a few hundred thousand distinct CDR3 sequences, roughly 14% appearing once. Specimen: blood. The receptors shown here come from a woman aged 40 to 50 with Graves' hyperthyroidism that later progressed to Graves' ophthalmopathy. The CDR3 runs from the conserved cysteine through the conserved F or W. D genes are given only for firm matches. Size is stated for part of the rows, as once, few or many counts, or as a class when the clone is expanded.

J: TRBJ2-1
V: TRBV3-1
D: TRBD2
size: many
CDR3: CASSQAGLAGDNEQFF
DNA: TGTGCCAGCAGCCAAGCCGGACTAGCGGGTGACAATGAGCAGTTCTTC

J: TRBJ2-7
V: TRBV11-2
D: TRBD2
size: -
CDR3: CASSSARLAGGPGGGPSYEQYF
DNA: TGTGCCAGCAGCTCGGCCCGACTAGCGGGAGGGCCGGGGGGTGGACCGTCCTACGAGCAGTACTTC

J: TRBJ2-7
V: TRBV5-1
D: -
size: many
CDR3: CASRSQAGAEQYF
DNA: TGCGCCAGCAGGTCGCAGGCAGGGGCCGAGCAGTACTTC

J: TRBJ2-7
V: TRBV30
D: TRBD1
size: many
CDR3: CALQGATYEQYF
DNA: TGTGCCTTGCAGGGGGCAACCTACGAGCAGTACTTC

J: TRBJ2-2
V: TRBV13
D: TRBD2
size: -
CDR3: CASSTRLADTGELFF
DNA: TGTGCCAGCAGCACGAGACTAGCGGATACCGGGGAGCTGTTTTTT

J: TRBJ2-2
V: TRBV5-5
D: -
size: few
CDR3: CASSLRETGELFF
DNA: TGTGCCAGCAGCCTCAGGGAAACCGGGGAGCTGTTTTTT

J: TRBJ1-1
V: TRBV6-1
D: -
size: many
CDR3: CASRRDLQNTEAFF
DNA: TGTGCCAGCAGGAGAGACCTACAGAACACTGAAGCTTTCTTT

J: TRBJ2-5
V: TRBV25-1
D: -
size: -
CDR3: CASSELRETQYF
DNA: TGTGCCAGCAGTGAATTACGAGAGACCCAGTACTTC

J: TRBJ1-4
V: TRBV27
D: TRBD1
size: many
CDR3: CASSSIGQGANNEKLFF
DNA: TGTGCCAGCAGTTCAATTGGACAGGGCGCGAATAATGAAAAACTGTTTTTT

J: TRBJ2-1
V: TRBV4-2
D: -
size: many
CDR3: CASSQANEQFF
DNA: TGTGCCAGCAGCCAAGCCAATGAGCAGTTCTTC

J: TRBJ2-5
V: TRBV20-1
D: TRBD1
size: many
CDR3: CSASRTGKTQYF
DNA: TGCAGTGCTTCTCGGACAGGGAAAACCCAGTACTTC

J: TRBJ1-1
V: TRBV5-8
D: -
size: many
CDR3: CASSLGFWDTEAFF
DNA: TGTGCCAGCAGCTTGGGGTTCTGGGACACTGAAGCTTTCTTT

J: TRBJ2-5
V: TRBV24-1
D: -
size: many
CDR3: CATSDLFSPETQYF
DNA: TGTGCCACCAGTGATTTGTTCTCTCCTGAGACCCAGTACTTC

J: TRBJ1-1
V: TRBV5-1
D: -
size: -
CDR3: CASSVQGIEAFF
DNA: TGCGCCAGCAGCGTCCAGGGGATTGAAGCTTTCTTT

J: TRBJ2-1
V: TRBV7-2
D: -
size: many
CDR3: CARDEQFF
DNA: TGTGCCAGAGATGAGCAGTTCTTC

J: TRBJ1-1
V: TRBV28
D: TRBD1
size: -
CDR3: CASTTPGGTEAFF
DNA: TGTGCCAGCACGACTCCAGGGGGCACTGAAGCTTTCTTT

J: TRBJ2-1
V: TRBV6-1
D: -
size: many
CDR3: CASSDNYLYNEQFF
DNA: TGTGCCAGCAGTGATAACTACCTCTACAATGAGCAGTTCTTC

J: TRBJ2-1
V: TRBV11-3
D: -
size: many
CDR3: CASSLTPYNEQFF
DNA: TGTGCCAGCAGCTTAACCCCGTACAATGAGCAGTTCTTC

J: TRBJ2-7
V: TRBV11-2
D: TRBD2
size: many
CDR3: CASSLEGGRSYEQYF
DNA: TGTGCCAGCAGCTTAGAGGGCGGGAGGTCCTACGAGCAGTACTTC

J: TRBJ1-2
V: TRBV6-1
D: -
size: many
CDR3: CASWTVPGYTF
DNA: TGTGCCAGCTGGACAGTGCCCGGCTACACCTTC

J: TRBJ2-1
V: TRBV20-1
D: -
size: few
CDR3: CSASGSCNEQFF
DNA: TGCAGTGCTAGCGGTTCCTGCAATGAGCAGTTCTTC

J: TRBJ2-2
V: TRBV29-1
D: -
size: many
CDR3: CSVLRENTGELFF
DNA: TGCAGCGTTTTGAGGGAGAACACCGGGGAGCTGTTTTTT

J: TRBJ1-1
V: TRBV7-9
D: -
size: -
CDR3: CASSPGLLDNTEAFF
DNA: TGTGCCAGCAGCCCAGGCTTACTTGACAACACTGAAGCTTTCTTT

J: TRBJ1-1
V: TRBV27
D: -
size: -
CDR3: CASSRDPLRRDAENTETFF
DNA: TGTGCCAGCAGTCGAGACCCCCTGAGGAGGGACGCCGAGAACACTGAAACTTTCTTT

J: TRBJ2-5
V: TRBV10-1
D: -
size: -
CDR3: CASSTGLDQETQYF
DNA: TGCGCCAGCAGCACAGGGTTGGACCAAGAGACCCAGTACTTC

J: TRBJ1-5
V: TRBV12-3/TRBV12-4
D: -
size: -
CDR3: CASSLGGGNQRQHF
DNA: TGTGCCAGCAGTTTAGGGGGGGGCAATCAGCGCCAGCATTTT

J: TRBJ2-2
V: TRBV5-1
D: -
size: many
CDR3: CASSFSGTGNTGELFF
DNA: TGCGCCAGCAGCTTTAGCGGGACAGGGAACACCGGGGAGCTGTTTTTT

J: TRBJ2-3
V: TRBV18
D: -
size: many
CDR3: CASSPRQSTDTQYF
DNA: TGTGCCAGCTCACCGAGGCAGAGCACAGATACGCAGTATTTT

J: TRBJ2-2
V: TRBV10-2
D: -
size: -
CDR3: CASSETLAPGELFF
DNA: TGCGCCAGCAGTGAAACTCTAGCGCCCGGGGAGCTGTTTTTT

J: TRBJ1-4
V: TRBV19
D: -
size: few
CDR3: CASSPDWGKWNEKLFF
DNA: TGTGCCAGTAGCCCCGACTGGGGCAAGTGGAATGAAAAACTGTTTTTT

J: TRBJ2-1
V: TRBV4-1
D: -
size: -
CDR3: CASSQGRARGTYNEQFF
DNA: TGCGCCAGCAGCCAAGGCAGAGCTCGCGGGACCTACAATGAGCAGTTCTTC

J: TRBJ1-5
V: TRBV12-3/TRBV12-4
D: -
size: -
CDR3: CASSSRQGNQPQHF
DNA: TGTGCCAGCAGTTCACGACAGGGCAATCAGCCCCAGCATTTT

J: TRBJ1-2
V: TRBV6-5
D: -
size: many
CDR3: CASSYGKNYGYTF
DNA: TGTGCCAGCAGTTACGGGAAGAACTATGGCTACACCTTC

J: TRBJ2-7
V: TRBV14
D: -
size: -
CDR3: CASSQSGYYEQYF
DNA: TGTGCCAGCAGCCAGAGCGGTTACTACGAGCAGTACTTC

J: TRBJ2-3
V: TRBV5-1
D: -
size: few
CDR3: CASSLPGLSDTQYF
DNA: TGCGCCAGCAGCTTGCCGGGCCTTTCAGATACGCAGTATTTT

J: TRBJ2-4
V: TRBV3-1
D: -
size: many
CDR3: CASSQEGRASNIQYF
DNA: TGTGCCAGCAGCCAGGAGGGGCGGGCCTCTAACATTCAGTACTTC

J: TRBJ1-4
V: TRBV12-3/TRBV12-4
D: -
size: many
CDR3: CASSFQGWEKLFF
DNA: TGTGCCAGCAGTTTCCAGGGGTGGGAAAAACTGTTTTTT

J: TRBJ2-1
V: TRBV7-8
D: TRBD2
size: many
CDR3: CASSLGGLAGVNEQFF
DNA: TGTGCCAGCAGCTTAGGGGGACTAGCGGGAGTGAATGAGCAGTTCTTC

J: TRBJ1-5
V: TRBV2
D: -
size: many
CDR3: CASSDRGYSNQPQHF
DNA: TGTGCCAGCAGTGACAGGGGATATAGCAATCAGCCCCAGCATTTT

J: TRBJ2-7
V: TRBV3-1
D: -
size: many
CDR3: CASSQDRTSWSYEQYF
DNA: TGTGCCAGCAGCCAAGATCGTACTAGCTGGTCCTACGAGCAGTACTTC

J: TRBJ2-3
V: TRBV9
D: TRBD2
size: -
CDR3: CASSLEAGGVADTQYF
DNA: TGTGCCAGCAGCCTCGAAGCGGGAGGGGTCGCAGATACGCAGTATTTT

J: TRBJ2-7
V: TRBV27
D: TRBD1
size: few
CDR3: CASSSSTGAYEQYF
DNA: TGTGCCAGCAGTTCCTCGACAGGGGCCTACGAGCAGTACTTC

J: TRBJ2-7
V: TRBV28
D: TRBD2
size: once
CDR3: CASSFGIASGRSVWYEQYF
DNA: TGTGCCAGCAGTTTTGGGATTGCTAGCGGGAGATCTGTGTGGTACGAGCAGTACTTC

J: TRBJ2-3
V: TRBV20-1
D: TRBD2
size: -
CDR3: CSATRLAGGGPDTQYF
DNA: TGCAGTGCTACCCGACTAGCGGGAGGCGGGCCAGATACGCAGTATTTT

J: TRBJ1-2
V: TRBV30
D: -
size: many
CDR3: CAWSVGPQGYGYTF
DNA: TGTGCCTGGAGTGTCGGTCCGCAGGGCTATGGCTACACCTTC

J: TRBJ1-2
V: TRBV18
D: -
size: many
CDR3: CASSTRGATYGYTF
DNA: TGTGCCAGCTCCACTAGGGGCGCTACTTATGGCTACACCTTC

J: TRBJ2-1
V: TRBV9
D: TRBD2
size: many
CDR3: CASSGLAGGPNNEQFF
DNA: TGTGCCAGCAGCGGGCTAGCGGGAGGGCCTAACAATGAGCAGTTCTTC

J: TRBJ2-3
V: TRBV28
D: -
size: many
CDR3: CASRSSFTDTQYF
DNA: TGTGCCAGCAGGTCCTCGTTCACAGATACGCAGTATTTT

J: TRBJ1-5
V: TRBV28
D: -
size: many
CDR3: CASRTFDSNQPQHF
DNA: TGTGCCAGCAGGACATTCGATAGCAATCAGCCCCAGCATTTT

J: TRBJ1-4
V: TRBV6-1
D: TRBD1
size: many
CDR3: CASTDLGTGGFGKLFF
DNA: TGTGCCAGCACCGACCTGGGGACAGGGGGCTTTGGAAAACTGTTTTTT

J: TRBJ1-6
V: TRBV6-6
D: -
size: many
CDR3: CASSYSTDNSPLHF
DNA: TGTGCCAGCAGTTACTCGACAGATAATTCACCCCTCCACTTT

J: TRBJ2-7
V: TRBV6-1
D: TRBD2
size: -
CDR3: CASSSRLAGLYEQYF
DNA: TGTGCCAGCAGTTCCAGACTAGCGGGACTTTACGAGCAGTACTTC

J: TRBJ2-7
V: TRBV20-1
D: -
size: many
CDR3: CSAQTHSSYEQYF
DNA: TGCAGTGCTCAGACTCATAGCTCCTACGAGCAGTACTTC